This T cell receptor (beta chain) is from a study of CD8+ T cells in alopecia areata. V dropped 5 bases and J dropped 0 bases, with 14 bases sitting between them. The germline V gene has CDR1 LNHNV and CDR2 YYDKDF (reference sequence). The CDR3 totals 16 residues. Following RNA extraction, reverse transcription yielded cDNA that acted as the sequencing template. TCRdb's copy holds only in-frame clones and misses some; the assay was immunoSEQ multiplex PCR. Of 200,000 or so clones in the sample, more than 55% were seen once. Material for sequencing was CD8+ T cells sorted from blood. The TCR sequence derives from a human donor in good health. The genes are TRBV15 and TRBJ2-4; weak D call: TRBD1 (5 bases). CDR3 nucleotides: TGTGCCACCAGCGCCGACAGTTACCTAGCCAAAAACATTCAGTACTTC. Its protein product is CATSADSYLAKNIQYF.